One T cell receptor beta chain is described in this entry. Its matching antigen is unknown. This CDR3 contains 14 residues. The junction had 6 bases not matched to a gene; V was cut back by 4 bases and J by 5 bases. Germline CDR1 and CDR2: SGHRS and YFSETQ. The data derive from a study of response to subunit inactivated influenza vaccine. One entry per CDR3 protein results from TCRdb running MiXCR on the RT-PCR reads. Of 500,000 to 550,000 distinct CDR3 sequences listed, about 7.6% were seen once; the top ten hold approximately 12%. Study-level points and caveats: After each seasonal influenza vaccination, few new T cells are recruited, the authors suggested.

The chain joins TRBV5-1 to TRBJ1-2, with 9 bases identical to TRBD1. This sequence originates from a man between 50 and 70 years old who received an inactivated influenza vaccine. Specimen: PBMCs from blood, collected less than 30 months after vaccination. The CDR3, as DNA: TGCGCCAGCAGCGTCGAGACAGGGGGATATGGCTACACCTTC. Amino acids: CASSVETGGYGYTF. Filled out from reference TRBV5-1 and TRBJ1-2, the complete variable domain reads KAGVTQTPRYLIKTRGQQVTLSCSPISGHRSVSWYQQTPGQGLQFLFEYFSETQRNKGNFPGRFSGRQFSNSRSEMNVSTLELGDSALYLCASSVETGGYGYTFGSGTRLTVV.